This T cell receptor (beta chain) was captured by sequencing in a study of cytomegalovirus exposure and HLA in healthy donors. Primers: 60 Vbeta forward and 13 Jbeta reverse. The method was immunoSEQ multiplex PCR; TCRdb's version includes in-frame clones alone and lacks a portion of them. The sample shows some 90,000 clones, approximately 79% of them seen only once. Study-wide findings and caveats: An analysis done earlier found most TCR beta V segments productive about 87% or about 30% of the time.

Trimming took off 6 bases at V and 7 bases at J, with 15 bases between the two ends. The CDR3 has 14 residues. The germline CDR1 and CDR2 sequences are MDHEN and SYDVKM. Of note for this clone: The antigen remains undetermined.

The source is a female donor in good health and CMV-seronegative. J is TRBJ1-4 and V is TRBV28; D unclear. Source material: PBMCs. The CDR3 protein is CASSSYIPGEKLFF. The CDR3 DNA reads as TGTGCCAGCAGCTCTTATATCCCAGGTGAAAAACTGTTTTTT.